This is a list of T cell receptor beta chains from one sample in a study of blood T cell repertoires in COVID-19. Libraries were prepared by immunoSEQ multiplex PCR; TCRdb keeps only in-frame clonotypes and omits some of them. The table records around 70,000 clones, about 91% of them present only once. The sequencing sample was made of peripheral blood. These receptors were taken from a woman older than 75 with active or convalescent COVID-19. Each CDR3 is given with its conserved first and last residue. D genes are given only for firm matches. Part of the rows lack a size; the others show once, few, many or a class for expanded clones.

>TRBD1|TRBV7-2|TRBJ2-5|NA
CASGPGGRETQYF
TGTGCCAGCGGACCAGGGGGCAGGGAGACCCAGTACTTC
>NA|TRBV29-1|TRBJ2-7|once
CSVGTGFYEQYF
TGCAGCGTTGGAACAGGTTTCTACGAGCAGTACTTC
>TRBD1|TRBV24-1|TRBJ2-7|few
CATSDPGQGFYEQYF
TGTGCCACCAGTGACCCGGGACAGGGCTTCTACGAGCAGTACTTC
>NA|TRBV6-2/TRBV6-3|TRBJ2-1|NA
CASSYGGLYNEQFF
TGTGCCAGCAGTTACGGAGGGCTCTACAATGAGCAGTTCTTC
>NA|TRBV5-4|TRBJ1-1|NA
CASSFSDRPVNDAFF
TGTGCCAGCAGCTTTTCCGACAGGCCCGTAAATGACGCTTTCTTT
>NA|TRBV27|TRBJ1-1|NA
CASSSPQTRGTEAFF
TGTGCCAGCAGTTCCCCTCAGACCCGAGGCACTGAAGCTTTCTTT
>NA|TRBV6-5|TRBJ1-1|NA
CASGTQRDTEAFF
TGTGCCAGCGGGACTCAGAGGGACACTGAAGCTTTCTTT
>TRBD2|TRBV7-9|TRBJ2-2|once
CAISGGVHTGELFF
TGTGCCATCTCGGGGGGAGTGCACACCGGGGAGCTGTTTTTT
>TRBD1|TRBV7-2|TRBJ1-4|few
CASSLASGGKEKLFF
TGTGCCAGCAGCTTAGCGTCAGGGGGCAAGGAAAAACTGTTTTTT
>NA|TRBV6-5|TRBJ1-1|NA
CASSYEARNTEAFF
TGTGCCAGCAGTTACGAGGCGAGGAACACTGAAGCTTTCTTT
>TRBD1|TRBV19|TRBJ1-5|NA
CASSIRDRGYSNQPQHF
TGTGCCAGTAGTATAAGGGACAGGGGGTATAGCAATCAGCCCCAGCATTTT
>NA|TRBV12-3/TRBV12-4|TRBJ1-1|NA
CASSLVESGYAFF
TGTGCCAGCAGTTTAGTAGAGTCAGGGTATGCTTTCTTT
>TRBD1|TRBV15|TRBJ1-2|NA
CATSREGAGGNGYTF
TGTGCCACCAGCAGAGAAGGGGCAGGGGGGAATGGCTACACCTTC
>TRBD2|TRBV3-1/TRBV3-2|TRBJ2-1|NA
CASSQGASGLMNEQFF
TGTGCCAGCAGCCAAGGGGCTAGCGGGCTAATGAATGAGCAGTTCTTC
>TRBD1|TRBV23-1|TRBJ2-1|NA
CAITGTGSLEEVNEQFF
TGCGCCATCACCGGGACAGGGTCCTTGGAGGAAGTAAATGAGCAGTTCTTC
>NA|TRBV4-3|TRBJ1-2|NA
CASSQVVRDSNYGYTF
TGCGCCAGCAGCCAAGTGGTCAGGGATTCTAACTATGGCTACACCTTC
>TRBD2|TRBV25-1|TRBJ2-1|once
CSCGLAGGREQFF
TGCTCTTGCGGACTAGCGGGAGGACGGGAGCAGTTCTTC
>TRBD1|TRBV27|TRBJ1-1|NA
CASSPHRGRFAEAFF
TGTGCCAGCAGTCCACACAGGGGTAGGTTCGCTGAAGCTTTCTTT
>NA|TRBV5-1|TRBJ1-4|NA
CASSTSRGSNEKLFF
TGCGCCAGCAGCACCTCTCGGGGTTCGAATGAAAAACTGTTTTTT
>TRBD2|TRBV7-2|TRBJ2-7|NA
CASSFQPTSGGEQYF
TGTGCCAGCAGCTTTCAACCGACTAGCGGGGGCGAGCAGTACTTC
>TRBD2|TRBV6-2/TRBV6-3|TRBJ2-3|once
CASRPFGRNYDTQYF
TGTGCCAGCAGACCTTTCGGGAGGAACTATGATACGCAGTATTTT
>TRBD1|TRBV2|TRBJ1-4|NA
CATSGGGNEKLFF
TGTGCCACCTCAGGGGGCGGTAATGAAAAACTGTTTTTT
>TRBD2|TRBV27|TRBJ2-1|few
CASNIAGGPKNEQFF
TGTGCCAGCAACATAGCGGGAGGGCCTAAAAATGAGCAGTTCTTC
>TRBD1|TRBV27|TRBJ2-7|NA
CASSPARRTGGYEQYF
TGTGCCAGCAGTCCGGCCCGGAGGACAGGGGGCTACGAGCAGTACTTC
>TRBD1|TRBV6-2/TRBV6-3|TRBJ1-2|NA
CASSASDRGNYGYTF
TGTGCCAGCAGCGCCTCTGACAGGGGTAACTATGGCTACACCTTC
>NA|TRBV18|TRBJ2-1|NA
CASSPESVPNEQFF
TGTGCCAGCTCACCGGAAAGCGTGCCCAATGAGCAGTTCTTC
>NA|TRBV24-1|TRBJ2-2|few
CATSDRTQGEGGATGELFF
TGTGCCACCAGTGATCGGACACAGGGGGAGGGCGGGGCAACCGGGGAGCTGTTTTTT
>TRBD2|TRBV5-1|TRBJ2-3|NA
CASSYGLAGGTDTQYF
TGCGCCAGCAGCTACGGACTAGCGGGGGGGACAGATACGCAGTATTTT
>TRBD2|TRBV9|TRBJ2-7|NA
CATSQVGGEQYF
TGTGCCACCAGCCAAGTGGGGGGGGAGCAGTACTTC
>TRBD1|TRBV5-4|TRBJ1-2|NA
CASTLGGSQGANGYTF
TGTGCCAGCACCCTTGGAGGGAGTCAGGGGGCAAATGGCTACACCTTC
>TRBD1|TRBV19|TRBJ1-2|once
CASDRGDLYGYTF
TGTGCCAGTGACAGGGGAGATTTGTATGGCTACACCTTC
>NA|TRBV19|TRBJ1-2|NA
CASSIPAGPWDGYTF
TGTGCCAGTAGTATCCCGGCAGGGCCGTGGGATGGCTACACCTTC
>NA|TRBV30|TRBJ1-1|NA
CAWTGRVRDTEAFF
TGTGCCTGGACAGGGAGGGTTAGGGACACTGAAGCTTTCTTT
>TRBD1|TRBV5-1|TRBJ2-1|NA
CASSLADRGLSYNEQFF
TGCGCCAGCAGCTTGGCGGACAGGGGGCTATCCTACAATGAGCAGTTCTTC
>NA|TRBV5-5|TRBJ1-3|NA
CASSLRGASGNTIYF
TGTGCCAGCAGCCTTCGTGGGGCCTCTGGAAACACCATATATTTT
>TRBD1|TRBV28|TRBJ2-7|NA
CASSSLGQGDEQYF
TGTGCCAGCAGCTCCTTAGGACAGGGGGACGAGCAGTACTTC
>TRBD2|TRBV2|TRBJ2-1|NA
CASSQTSGAINEQFF
TGTGCCAGCAGTCAGACTAGCGGGGCCATTAATGAGCAGTTCTTC
>NA|TRBV7-6|TRBJ2-5|NA
CASSRQQGKETQYF
TGTGCCAGCAGCCGCCAACAGGGAAAAGAGACCCAGTACTTC
>NA|TRBV11-3|TRBJ2-3|NA
CASSPTRGWSTDTQYF
TGTGCCAGCAGCCCCACGAGGGGGTGGAGCACAGATACGCAGTATTTT
>NA|TRBV5-6|TRBJ1-1|NA
CASSFGRSEAFF
TGTGCCAGCAGCTTCGGGAGGTCTGAAGCTTTCTTT
>NA|TRBV18|TRBJ2-7|few
CASSPKNYEQYF
TGTGCCAGCTCACCCAAAAACTACGAGCAGTACTTC
>NA|TRBV6-2/TRBV6-3|TRBJ1-2|NA
CASSSPGRGYGYTF
TGTGCCAGCAGTTCTCCCGGGAGAGGCTATGGCTACACCTTC
>TRBD1|TRBV5-1|TRBJ2-5|NA
CASSPGQGSETQYF
TGCGCCAGCAGCCCAGGACAGGGGAGCGAGACCCAGTACTTC
>TRBD1|TRBV30|TRBJ2-1|NA
CAWSAGTGGNEQFF
TGTGCCTGGAGTGCCGGGACAGGGGGAAATGAGCAGTTCTTC
>NA|TRBV27|TRBJ2-3|NA
CASSLNPAASTDTQYF
TGTGCCAGCAGTTTAAATCCGGCGGCAAGCACAGATACGCAGTATTTT
>TRBD2|TRBV5-1|TRBJ2-5|NA
CASSIAGAFQETQYF
TGCGCCAGCAGCATAGCGGGGGCCTTTCAAGAGACCCAGTACTTC
>TRBD1|TRBV9|TRBJ2-5|NA
CASSVRRDSQETQYF
TGTGCCAGCAGCGTTCGCCGGGACAGTCAAGAGACCCAGTACTTC
>TRBD1|TRBV24-1|TRBJ1-6|NA
CATRGPITSTGASNSPLHF
TGTGCCACCAGGGGCCCAATTACCTCGACAGGGGCAAGCAATTCACCCCTCCACTTT
>NA|TRBV19|TRBJ1-5|NA
CASSIGVTINQPQHF
TGTGCCAGTAGTATCGGGGTGACAATAAATCAGCCCCAGCATTTT
>NA|TRBV5-1|TRBJ1-6|NA
CASSLSGGHNSPLHF
TGCGCCAGCAGCTTATCGGGGGGCCATAATTCACCCCTCCACTTT
>NA|TRBV27|TRBJ2-1|NA
CASSLRGKGPEFYNEQFF
TGTGCCAGCAGTTTAAGAGGGAAAGGACCAGAGTTCTACAATGAGCAGTTCTTC
>NA|TRBV24-1|TRBJ1-1|NA
CATSDRGGEAFF
TGTGCCACCAGTGATCGCGGGGGCGAAGCTTTCTTT
>NA|TRBV5-4|TRBJ2-7|few
CASSTQTGSSYEQYF
TGTGCCAGCAGCACCCAAACAGGGAGCTCCTACGAGCAGTACTTC
>TRBD2|TRBV5-1|TRBJ2-7|NA
CASSLAGGNPYEQYF
TGCGCCAGCAGCTTGGCGGGAGGGAATCCCTACGAGCAGTACTTC